This T cell receptor (beta chain) was observed in a study of blood T cell repertoires in COVID-19. Turning to the study itself: The United States, Italy and Spain provided the acute and convalescent COVID-19 samples. PBMCs, B-cell-depleted T cells, or T cells provided the cDNA or gDNA that made up the material.

The CDR3 consists of 13 residues. Trimming removed 5 bases at V and 5 bases at J, with 13 bases between. Germline CDR1 is SEHNR and CDR2 is FQNEAQ (reference sequence). In the authors' methods: Reference gene primer amplification yielded estimated nucleated cell counts. The method was immunoSEQ multiplex PCR; TCRdb's version includes in-frame clones alone and lacks a portion of them. The V and J calls and clone size were taken over from that table, and D and trimming were inferred from the DNA. The table includes 120,000 to 150,000 clones, around four fifths detected once. The clonotype comes from a human donor in a cohort sampled during active COVID-19. Material: peripheral blood. J is TRBJ2-7 and V is TRBV7-9, with a possible D match to TRBD1 (6 bases). The CDR3 protein is CASSPGSGDEQYF. For the CDR3, the DNA is TGTGCCAGCAGCCCAGGGTCAGGGGACGAGCAGTACTTC.